This T cell receptor (beta chain) was sequenced for a study of identical twins (dated by TCRdb to the mid-2010s). Background on the whole study: To test whether fetal clonotypes persist, the study used deep sequencing on TCR alpha and beta repertoires from monozygotic twins, unrelated adults of various ages, and cord blood. To rule out contamination, the twin experiments were replicated at different times with different library preparation protocols.

The study at large found these results: In monozygotic twins, recombination models systematically underestimated out-of-frame TCR alpha sharing, but the models matched the sharing seen between unrelated individuals. Abundant cord blood beta clonotypes carried fewer insertions; young adult naive repertoires showed a weaker similar trend, while memory repertoires showed none. The excess sharing between twins in beta out-of-frame sequences was weaker because fewer shared sequences reduced the signal-to-noise ratio. Compared with coincidental sharing between unrelated individuals, out-of-frame TCR alpha sequences shared between twins had an excess of sequences with low generation probability. Because the same donors could not be followed over many years, the conclusions depended on cross-sectional statistical analysis. Zero-insertion analyses could be partly confounded by invariant T cells such as MAIT and iNKT, although diverse VJ usage argued against such confounding for most clonotypes.

In regard to this clonotype: Its cognate antigen has yet to be identified. Per-base quality was not reported, and no clone a single base away is much larger than it.

Library prep was done by 5' RACE. Sequencer: Illumina HiSeq 2000. Template switching introduced a universal primer binding site; the final cDNA contained a unique molecular identifier, enabling accurate counting of TCR cDNA molecules. First-strand cDNA for TCR alpha and beta chains was synthesized from specific primers in the conserved constant-segment region. To control for contamination, every cDNA library carried two barcodes: a SMART-Mk sample barcode plus Illumina barcodes. Two successive PCR steps introduced TruSeq adapter sequences along with Illumina sample barcodes. The Illumina HiSeq platform was used with custom primers to sequence TCR alpha and beta cDNA libraries. Regarding the original processing steps: MiGEC was used to process raw reads and extract unique molecular identifiers, and MiXCR was used to find CDR3 positions. Recombination models were inferred per individual with the repgenHMM and IGoR tools using an EM algorithm. The tcR package in R was used for shared clonotype analysis, with sharing normalized by the product of cloneset sizes. To study raw recombination without the effects of thymic and clonal selection, out-of-frame nonproductive sequences were analyzed. In TCRdb, the public reads were trimmed at Q25 with fastp and aligned with MiXCR, with productive beta chains retained. Each record represents a unique CDR3 protein, reported with the most common genes and DNA among its rows. TCRdb's processing, not the study's, gives the V and J calls here. For this sample the table gives more than 400,000 distinct CDR3 sequences, of which 12% to 15% were detected only once. Clones ranked in the top ten supply roughly 0.46% of the sample.

The CDR3 measures 16 amino acids from cysteine to phenylalanine. The CDR3 DNA has 48 bases and is translated from base 1. The V end loses 0 bases and the J end loses 1 base, and a stretch of 13 bases separates them. From the germline V gene, CDR1 is SGHRS and CDR2 is YFSETQ. Every donor in the study was a healthy Caucasian. The twin cohort comprised three pairs of female monozygotic twins, all aged roughly 18 to 30 years. Positive isolation kits from Invitrogen were used to isolate CD4+ and CD8+ T cell populations. These data also formed part of another study, on yellow fever vaccine responses in identical twins. As that second paper reports: The authors reported that the T cell response to vaccination in identical twins appeared partly convergent and partly personalized. In identical twins, the study followed T cell clones that responded to the vaccine with precision.

Material: CD4+ T cells sorted from blood. This sequence was found in a woman aged 18 to 35 in good health. Here the chain combines TRBV5-1 and TRBJ2-5, and the D gene may be TRBD2, 6 bases matching. DNA sequence: TGCGCCAGCAGCTTGGCCGGGAGACAGATCCAAGAGACCCAGTACTTC. Its protein is CASSLAGRQIQETQYF. Beyond the CDR3, the reference TRBV5-1 and TRBJ2-5 genes provide the residues; the full variable domain reads: KAGVTQTPRYLIKTRGQQVTLSCSPISGHRSVSWYQQTPGQGLQFLFEYFSETQRNKGNFPGRFSGRQFSNSRSEMNVSTLELGDSALYLCASSLAGRQIQETQYFGPGTRLLVL.